The sequence of this T cell receptor (beta chain) was determined in a study of T cell repertoires in cytomegalovirus infection. One entry per CDR3 protein, called by TCRdb with MiXCR from the reads. In the table there are under 800,000 distinct CDR3 sequences, approximately 25% of which are singletons. Study results and caveats: HLA-C-restricted CMV clonotypes gave the most frequent clonotype in two of eight donors.

At least ten counts were recorded for this clonotype. Its antigen remains unidentified. Sequencing was performed on CD8+ T cells from PBMCs. This receptor was identified in a human donor in good health (CMV status not recorded). Some clones in this sample may be carry-over from other donors' samples.

The CDR3 sequence is CASSLVGGTGLNYGYTF. CDR3 DNA sequence: TGTGCCAGCAGCTTAGTAGGAGGGACAGGGCTTAACTATGGCTACACCTTC. The chain combines TRBV7-2 with TRBJ1-2; 9 nucleotides line up with TRBD1. V shed 1 base and J 1 base; nucleotides not matched to a gene: 7. CDR3 length equals 17 residues. The germline CDR1 and CDR2 sequences are SGHTA and FQGNSA.